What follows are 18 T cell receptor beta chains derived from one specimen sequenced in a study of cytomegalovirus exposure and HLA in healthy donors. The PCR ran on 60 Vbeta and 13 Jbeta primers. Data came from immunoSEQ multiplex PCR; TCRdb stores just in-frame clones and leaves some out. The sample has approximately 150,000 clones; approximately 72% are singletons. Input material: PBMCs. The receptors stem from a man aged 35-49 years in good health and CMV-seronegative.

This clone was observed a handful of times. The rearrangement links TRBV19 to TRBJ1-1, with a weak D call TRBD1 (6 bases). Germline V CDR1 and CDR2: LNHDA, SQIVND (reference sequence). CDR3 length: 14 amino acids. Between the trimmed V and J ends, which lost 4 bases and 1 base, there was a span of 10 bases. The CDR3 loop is CASSTRTANTEAFF. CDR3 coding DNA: TGTGCCAGTAGTACACGGACAGCGAACACTGAAGCTTTCTTT. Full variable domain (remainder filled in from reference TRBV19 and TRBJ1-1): DGGITQSPKYLFRKEGQNVTLSCEQNLNHDAMYWYRQDPGQGLRLIYYSQIVNDFQKGDIAEGYSVSREKKESFPLTVTSAQKNPTAFYLCASSTRTANTEAFFGQGTRLTVV.

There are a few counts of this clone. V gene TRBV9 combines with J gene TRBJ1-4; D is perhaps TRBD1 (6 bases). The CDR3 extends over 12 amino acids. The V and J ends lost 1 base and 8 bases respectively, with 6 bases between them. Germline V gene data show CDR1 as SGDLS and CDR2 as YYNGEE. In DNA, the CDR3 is TGTGCCAGCAGCGTAACAGGGGAAAAACTGTTTTTT. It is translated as CASSVTGEKLFF.

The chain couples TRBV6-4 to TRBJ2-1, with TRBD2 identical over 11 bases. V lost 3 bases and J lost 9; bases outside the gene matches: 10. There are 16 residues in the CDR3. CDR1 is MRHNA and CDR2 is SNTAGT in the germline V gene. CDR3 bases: TGTGCCAGCAGTGAACTAGCGGGGGTTTCCAAGGGTGAGCAGTTCTTC. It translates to CASSELAGVSKGEQFF.

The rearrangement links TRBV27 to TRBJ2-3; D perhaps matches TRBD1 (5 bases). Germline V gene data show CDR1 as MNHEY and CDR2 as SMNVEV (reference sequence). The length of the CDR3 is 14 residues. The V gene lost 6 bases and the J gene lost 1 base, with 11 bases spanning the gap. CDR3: CASSPQGGTDTQYF. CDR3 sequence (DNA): TGTGCCAGCAGCCCACAAGGGGGCACAGATACGCAGTATTTT.

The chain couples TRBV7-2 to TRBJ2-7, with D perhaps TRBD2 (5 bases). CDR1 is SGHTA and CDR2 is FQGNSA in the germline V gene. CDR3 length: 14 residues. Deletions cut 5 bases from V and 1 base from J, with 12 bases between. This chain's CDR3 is CASSLEPGSYEQYF. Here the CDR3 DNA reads TGTGCCAGCAGCCTTGAACCGGGGTCCTACGAGCAGTACTTC.

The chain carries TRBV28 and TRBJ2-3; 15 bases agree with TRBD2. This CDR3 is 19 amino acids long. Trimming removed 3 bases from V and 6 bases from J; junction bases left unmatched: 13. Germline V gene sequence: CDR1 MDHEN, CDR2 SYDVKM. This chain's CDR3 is CASSFPRGTSGRIKDTQYF. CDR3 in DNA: TGTGCCAGCAGTTTCCCCCGTGGGACTAGCGGGAGGATCAAGGATACGCAGTATTTT.

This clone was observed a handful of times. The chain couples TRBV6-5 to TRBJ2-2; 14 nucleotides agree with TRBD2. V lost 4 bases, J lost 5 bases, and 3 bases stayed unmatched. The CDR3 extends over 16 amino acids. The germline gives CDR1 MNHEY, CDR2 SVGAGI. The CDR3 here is CASSWGLAGVTGELFF. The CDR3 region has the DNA TGTGCCAGCAGTTGGGGACTAGCGGGAGTAACCGGGGAGCTGTTTTTT.

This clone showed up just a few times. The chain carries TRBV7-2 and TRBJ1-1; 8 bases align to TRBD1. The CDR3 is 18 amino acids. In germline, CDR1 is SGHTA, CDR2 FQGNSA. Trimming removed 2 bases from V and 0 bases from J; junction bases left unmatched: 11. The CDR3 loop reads CASSLPPGQARLNTEAFF. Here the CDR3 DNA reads TGTGCCAGCAGCTTACCTCCGGGACAGGCTCGATTGAACACTGAAGCTTTCTTT.

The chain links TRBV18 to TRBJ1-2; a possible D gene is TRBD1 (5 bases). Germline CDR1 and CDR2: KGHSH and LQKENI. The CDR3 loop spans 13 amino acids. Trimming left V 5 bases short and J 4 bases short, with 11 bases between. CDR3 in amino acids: CASSWDSGYGYTF. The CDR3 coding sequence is TGTGCCAGCTCATGGGACTCCGGCTATGGCTACACCTTC.

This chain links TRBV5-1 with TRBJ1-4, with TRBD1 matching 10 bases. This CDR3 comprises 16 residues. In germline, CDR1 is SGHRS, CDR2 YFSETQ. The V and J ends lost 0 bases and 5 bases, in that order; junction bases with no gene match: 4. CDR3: CASSLVMGQGNEKLFF. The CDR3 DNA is TGCGCCAGCAGCTTGGTGATGGGACAGGGGAATGAAAAACTGTTTTTT.

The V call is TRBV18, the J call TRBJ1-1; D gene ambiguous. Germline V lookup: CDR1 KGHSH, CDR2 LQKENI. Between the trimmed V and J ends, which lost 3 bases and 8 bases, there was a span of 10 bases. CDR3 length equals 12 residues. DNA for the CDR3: TGTGCCAGCTCACCGCGGCGGAACGAAGCTTTCTTT. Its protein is CASSPRRNEAFF.

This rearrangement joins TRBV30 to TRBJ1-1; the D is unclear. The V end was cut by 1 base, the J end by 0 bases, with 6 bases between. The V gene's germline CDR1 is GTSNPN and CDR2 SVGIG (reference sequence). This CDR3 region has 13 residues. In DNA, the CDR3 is TGTGCCTGGAGTGCAGACATGAACACTGAAGCTTTCTTT. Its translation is CAWSADMNTEAFF.

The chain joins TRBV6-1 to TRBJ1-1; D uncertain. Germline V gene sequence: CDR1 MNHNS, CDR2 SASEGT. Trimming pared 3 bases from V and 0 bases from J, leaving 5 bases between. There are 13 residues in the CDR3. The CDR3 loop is CASSDRMNTEAFF. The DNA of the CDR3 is TGTGCCAGCAGTGACAGAATGAACACTGAAGCTTTCTTT.

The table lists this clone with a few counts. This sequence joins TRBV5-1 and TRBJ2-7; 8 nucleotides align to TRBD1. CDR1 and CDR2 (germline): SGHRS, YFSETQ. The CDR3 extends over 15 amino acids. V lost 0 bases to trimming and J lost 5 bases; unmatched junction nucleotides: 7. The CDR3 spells CASSLVGQGRNEQYF. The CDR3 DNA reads TGCGCCAGCAGCTTGGTTGGACAGGGTAGGAACGAGCAGTACTTC.

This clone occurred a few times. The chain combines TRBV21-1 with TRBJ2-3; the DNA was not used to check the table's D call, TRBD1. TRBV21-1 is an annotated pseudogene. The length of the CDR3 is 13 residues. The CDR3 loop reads CATTTGQRDTQYF. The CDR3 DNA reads TGTGCCACCACTACAGGGCAAAGGGATACGCAGTATTTT.

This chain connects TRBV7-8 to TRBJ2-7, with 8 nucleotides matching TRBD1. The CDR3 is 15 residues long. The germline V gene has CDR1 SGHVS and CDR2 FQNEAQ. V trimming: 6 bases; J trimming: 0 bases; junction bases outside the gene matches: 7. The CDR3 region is CASSRRTGPSYEQYF. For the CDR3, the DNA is TGTGCCAGCAGTAGACGGACAGGGCCCTCCTACGAGCAGTACTTC.

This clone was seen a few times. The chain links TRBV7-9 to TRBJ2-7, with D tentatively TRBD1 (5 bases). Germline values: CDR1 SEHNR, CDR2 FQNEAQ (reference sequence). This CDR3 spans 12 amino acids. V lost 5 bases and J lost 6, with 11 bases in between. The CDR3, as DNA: TGTGCCAGCAGCGCCGCTAGGGGCGAGCAGTACTTC. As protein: CASSAARGEQYF.

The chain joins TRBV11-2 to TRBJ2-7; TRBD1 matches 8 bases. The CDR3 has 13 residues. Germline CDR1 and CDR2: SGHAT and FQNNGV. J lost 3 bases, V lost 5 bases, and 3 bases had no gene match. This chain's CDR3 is CASSQQGGYEQYF. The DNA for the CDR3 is TGTGCCAGCAGCCAACAGGGGGGCTACGAGCAGTACTTC. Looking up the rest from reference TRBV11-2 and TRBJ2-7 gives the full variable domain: EAGVAQSPRYKIIEKRQSVAFWCNPISGHATLYWYQQILGQGPKLLIQFQNNGVVDDSQLPKDRFSAERLKGVDSTLKIQPAKLEDSAVYLCASSQQGGYEQYFGPGTRLTVT.